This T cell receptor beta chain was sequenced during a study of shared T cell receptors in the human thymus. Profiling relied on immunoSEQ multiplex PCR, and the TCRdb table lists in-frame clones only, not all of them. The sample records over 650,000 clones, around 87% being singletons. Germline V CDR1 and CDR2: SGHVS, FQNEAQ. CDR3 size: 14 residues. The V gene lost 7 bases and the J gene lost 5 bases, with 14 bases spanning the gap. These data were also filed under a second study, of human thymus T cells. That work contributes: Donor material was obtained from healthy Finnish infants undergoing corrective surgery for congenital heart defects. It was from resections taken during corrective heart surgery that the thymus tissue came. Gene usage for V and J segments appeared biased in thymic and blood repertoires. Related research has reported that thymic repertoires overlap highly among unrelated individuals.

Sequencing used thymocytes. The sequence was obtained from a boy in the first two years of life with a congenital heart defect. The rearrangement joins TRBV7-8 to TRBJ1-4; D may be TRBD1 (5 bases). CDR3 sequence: CASTNVRGNEKLFF. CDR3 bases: TGTGCCAGCACCAATGTTCGGGGGAATGAAAAACTGTTTTTT.